The 18 T cell receptor beta chains below come from one sample, sequenced in a study of CD8 T cells in ankylosing spondylitis. TCRdb reprocessed the 5' RACE reads via MiXCR and lists one record per CDR3 protein. The table includes roughly 230,000 distinct CDR3 sequences, 8% to 11% detected once. Sequences were obtained from blood, either unsorted or a sorted T cell fraction (not recorded which). Every receptor here comes from a male donor with ankylosing spondylitis or in good health (not recorded which).

This clonotype was observed at least ten times. This sequence joins TRBV4-2 and TRBJ2-2, with a possible D match to TRBD1 (6 bases). CDR1 is LGHNA, CDR2 YNFKEQ, per germline. CDR3 length equals 17 residues. V dropped 4 bases and J dropped 5 bases, with 20 bases sitting between them. CDR3 loop: CASSRQTQGSGTGELFF. CDR3 coding DNA: TGTGCCAGCAGCCGACAAACCCAGGGGAGCGGAACCGGGGAGCTGTTTTTT.

At least ten counts were recorded for this clonotype. The chain links TRBV12-3 or TRBV12-4 to TRBJ1-6, with D unclear. This CDR3 contains 13 residues. V lost 6 bases and J lost 6, with 9 bases in between. CDR3 DNA sequence: TGTGCCAGCAGACCAACACTTAATTCACCCCTCCACTTT. The encoded protein is CASRPTLNSPLHF.

The V gene is TRBV11-3, the J gene TRBJ2-1, with 11 bases fitting TRBD2. The CDR3 consists of 15 residues. The J segment lost 10 bases and the V segment lost 3 bases, leaving 8 bases of the junction unmatched. CDR1 SGHNT and CDR2 YENEEA come from the germline V gene. The chain's CDR3 is CASSFGLAGVGEQFF. CDR3 sequence (DNA): TGTGCCAGCAGCTTCGGACTAGCGGGCGTGGGGGAGCAGTTCTTC. Variable domain in full (rest from reference TRBV11-3 and TRBJ2-1): EAGVVQSPRYKIIEKKQPVAFWCNPISGHNTLYWYLQNLGQGPELLIRYENEEAVDDSQLPKDRFSAERLKGVDSTLKIQPAELGDSAVYLCASSFGLAGVGEQFFGPGTRLTVL.

This clonotype has at least ten counts. The chain recombines TRBV20-1 with TRBJ2-1, with D maybe TRBD1 (5 bases). The germline V gene has CDR1 DFQATT and CDR2 SNEGSKA (reference sequence). V lost 5 bases and J 4 bases, leaving 18 bases between the germline ends. The CDR3 runs 15 residues. The CDR3 is CSAQAGQHWYNEQFF. CDR3 sequence (DNA): TGCAGTGCTCAGGCAGGGCAACATTGGTACAATGAGCAGTTCTTC.

This clonotype occurred many times. The chain employs TRBV15 and TRBJ2-1; possibly TRBD1 for D (5 bases). The CDR3 spans 13 residues. The germline V and J ends were trimmed by 5 bases and 4 bases, with 9 bases remaining between them. CDR1 and CDR2 (germline): LNHNV, YYDKDF (reference sequence). The DNA for the CDR3 is TGTGCCACCAGCCCGACAGCGTACAATGAGCAGTTCTTC. Its protein is CATSPTAYNEQFF.

The V gene is TRBV6-5, the J gene TRBJ1-5; TRBD1 agrees at 8 bases. CDR1 and CDR2 (germline): MNHEY, SVGAGI. Germline trimming cut 2 bases from V and 8 bases from J; bases unmatched to any gene: 11. The length of the CDR3 is 16 residues. CDR3: CASSYKTGAVSKPQHF. The DNA for the CDR3 is TGTGCCAGCAGTTACAAGACAGGGGCCGTAAGTAAGCCCCAGCATTTT.

This clonotype was detected ten times or more. The chain joins TRBV5-1 to TRBJ1-5; 9 bases are a match to TRBD1. The germline V gene has CDR1 SGHRS and CDR2 YFSETQ. CDR3 size: 14 residues. Losses at the gene ends were 0 bases for V and 8 bases for J; bases not matched to a gene: 3. The CDR3 loop reads CASSLGTGEEPQHF. The CDR3 DNA follows: TGCGCCAGCAGCTTGGGGACAGGGGAGGAGCCCCAGCATTTT.

This clonotype was seen many times. A single base separates this from a much larger clone, so it may be a read error. The chain links TRBV5-1 to TRBJ1-1, with 8 nucleotides matching TRBD1. The CDR3 spans 14 residues. Looked up from germline, CDR1 is SGHRS and CDR2 is YFSETQ. V was pared by 4 bases and J by 1 base, with 3 bases of the junction left unmatched. The chain's CDR3 is CASSIGQGNTEAFF. Written as DNA, the CDR3 is TGCGCCAGCAGCATCGGACAGGGGAACACTGAAGCTTTCTTT.

The sample holds many counts of this clonotype. This chain uses TRBV27 with TRBJ2-7; 7 bases fit TRBD2. Looked up from germline, CDR1 is MNHEY and CDR2 is SMNVEV (reference sequence). The CDR3 length is 15 residues. V lost 3 bases and J lost 6; bases outside the gene matches: 11. The CDR3 sequence is CASSFSPKLASEQYF. DNA for the CDR3: TGTGCCAGCAGTTTCTCCCCTAAACTAGCGTCCGAGCAGTACTTC.

Many counts were recorded for this clonotype. The junction departs from the called germline gene at one end, perhaps through a read error. V and J are TRBV20-1 and TRBJ2-3; 8 bases are shared with TRBD2. Germline CDR1 DFQATT, CDR2 SNEGSKA (reference sequence). This CDR3 is built from 16 residues. CDR3 DNA: TGCTGTGCTAGAGAGGGGAGCGGGAGAACTACAGATACGCAGTATTTT. Amino acids: CCAREGSGRTTDTQYF.

The rearrangement joins TRBV7-2 to TRBJ2-7, with D unclear. The CDR3 has 13 amino acids. The V end was cut by 5 bases, the J end by 5 bases, with 13 bases between. CDR1 and CDR2 (germline): SGHTA, FQGNSA. CDR3 region: CASSHDFVHEQYF. The CDR3 coding sequence is TGTGCCAGCAGCCATGATTTCGTCCACGAGCAGTACTTC.

The chain carries TRBV6-5 and TRBJ1-5, with D tentatively TRBD1 (5 bases). Germline lookup yields CDR1 MNHEY and CDR2 SVGAGI. Trimming pared 2 bases from V and 9 bases from J, leaving 14 bases between. This CDR3 has 14 amino acids. CDR3 region: CASSYGPGGGPQHF. The CDR3, as DNA: TGTGCCAGCAGTTACGGTCCCGGGGGTGGGCCCCAGCATTTT.

This clonotype was counted ten times or more. V and J are TRBV6-1 and TRBJ2-7; D might be TRBD1 (5 bases). CDR3 length equals 14 residues. Germline loops: CDR1 MNHNS, CDR2 SASEGT. Deletions cut 6 bases from V and 2 bases from J, with 14 bases between. The CDR3 is CASRNRLSPYEQYF. The CDR3, as DNA: TGTGCCAGCAGAAACAGGTTAAGTCCCTACGAGCAGTACTTC.

The gene calls are TRBV11-2 and TRBJ2-1, with 8 bases identical to TRBD1. Germline trimming cut 4 bases from V and 4 bases from J; bases unmatched to any gene: 6. Germline loops: CDR1 SGHAT, CDR2 FQNNGV. The CDR3 spans 15 residues. CDR3 bases: TGTGCCAGCAGCTCTCCGGGACAGGATTACAATGAGCAGTTCTTC. Protein sequence: CASSSPGQDYNEQFF.

The rearrangement joins TRBV11-1 to TRBJ1-1; D remains ambiguous. Germline V gene sequence: CDR1 SGHAT, CDR2 FQDESV (reference sequence). Trimming pared 1 base from V and 2 bases from J, leaving 8 bases between. The CDR3 is made up of 14 amino acids. The DNA of the CDR3 is TGTGCCAGCAGCTTAGAACTGGGTAACACTGAAGCTTTCTTT. It codes for CASSLELGNTEAFF.

Ten or more counts support this clonotype. The chain has TRBV5-1 and TRBJ2-1, with 9 bases identical to TRBD2. This CDR3 contains 13 residues. V gave up 6 bases and J gave up 9 bases; unmatched junction bases: 7. In germline, CDR1 is SGHRS, CDR2 YFSETQ. CDR3 DNA: TGCGCCAGCACTCAGGTAGCGGGAGTTGAGCAGTTCTTC. This translates into CASTQVAGVEQFF.

This clonotype has ten or more counts. The chain recombines TRBV3-1 with TRBJ2-2, with 11 bases fitting TRBD2. CDR1 is LGHDT, CDR2 YNNKEL, per germline (reference sequence). There are 17 residues in the CDR3. V lost 4 bases to trimming and J lost 0 bases; unmatched junction nucleotides: 4. The CDR3 sequence is CASSRLAGIANTGELFF. The CDR3 DNA reads as TGTGCCAGCAGCCGACTAGCGGGGATAGCGAACACCGGGGAGCTGTTTTTT.

This clonotype showed up many times. One junction end does not reproduce the germline sequence, and a read error may be involved. In nucleotides, the CDR3 is TGCAGTGCTGGAGACAGGGGTCAGCCCCAGCATTTT. Its protein product is CSAGDRGQPQHF. The genes are TRBV20-1 and TRBJ1-5; 8 bases map to TRBD1. Germline-derived CDR1 and CDR2 are DFQATT and SNEGSKA (reference sequence). The CDR3 covers 12 residues.